This TCR beta chain was recovered during a study of cytomegalovirus exposure and HLA in healthy donors (dated by TCRdb to the late 2010s). Regarding the complete study: In an earlier analysis of about 560 of the donors, around 300 Gb of sequence data and some 120 million unique TCR beta sequences from about 190 million T cells were reported. An early release covering over 500 HLA-typed donors comprised approximately 290 gigabases of sequencing data and some 79 million unique TCR sequences. Of the 350 to 400 genotyped donors, roughly 85% fell in the genetic ancestry cluster associated with self-reported Caucasian donors. The study aimed to test whether signatures of past pathogen exposure could be identified by cataloging public T cell receptors. The study used immunosequencing to profile the T cell repertoires of approximately 650 subjects and linked those repertoires to cytomegalovirus serostatus. Besides the first cohort of 500 to 700 subjects, a separate validation cohort made up of roughly 130 different subjects was used. To predict cytomegalovirus infection status, the study brought together high-throughput TCR immunosequencing, statistical association of individual TCRs with disease status, and machine learning. To study patterns of TCR occurrence, a later analysis re-analyzed previously published TCR beta repertoires from around 670 donors and added high-resolution HLA genotyping. The later analysis used no new phenotypic data to find candidate immune exposures, relying instead on TCR beta sequences and their occurrence across donors. To decide whether each TCR beta V gene segment behaved as functional or pseudogenic, an earlier analysis of over 500 of the donors relied on high-throughput TCR beta sequencing. Donor age, sex, ethnicity and CMV serostatus were collected together with the repertoire data. A later genetic analysis took genome-wide SNP genotypes for about 60% of the roughly 670 donors and used that subset as a discovery cohort. Every repertoire in the discovery cohort had been generated on one and the same sequencing platform. HLA typing covered class I and class II loci at four-digit resolution. Typing coverage varied by locus: roughly 629-640 donors for A, B, C, DRB1 and DQB1; more than 500 for DQA1; approximately 610 for DPA1; around 490 for DPB1. Four to six DR-DQ haplotypes were handled as single units for association and clustering, since linkage in the cohort was strong. Across approximately 400 genotyped donors of the cohort, an average of about 200,000 unique TCR beta nucleotide sequences per donor were sequenced, and roughly 20% of those sequences were non-productive.

The CDR3 runs 15 amino acids, cysteine and phenylalanine included. Only the CDR3 DNA stays, 45 bases, in frame from base 1. V ends up 2 bases short and J 4 bases short, with an unmatched junction base count of 6. The germline V gene yields MDHEN for CDR1 and SYDVKM for CDR2. The library relied on the immunoSEQ multiplex PCR assay. For the multiplex PCR, a mixture combining 60 forward primers for TCR Vbeta segments and 13 reverse primers for TCR Jbeta segments was used. The CDR3 region of rearranged TCR beta genes was amplified from genomic DNA by a multiplex PCR assay. The amplified TCR beta libraries were sequenced on the Illumina HiSeq System as 87-base-pair reads. The paper's data handling went like this. A later analysis counted about 76 million unique TCR beta chains across the 666 repertoires, and 9 million to 14 million of these chains were shared by at least two donors. Raw reads were error-corrected and collapsed into unique sequences with a nearest-neighbor algorithm that merged closely related sequences to remove PCR and sequencing errors. Alignment of CDR3 sequences to IMGT reference sequences was used to assign V, D and J gene segments. For a sequence to be retained, a match of at least six nucleotides to both a V gene segment and a J gene segment was required. Rearrangements were called productive when the CDR3 lacked stop codons and stayed in frame with V and J; all others were non-productive. CDR3 was defined by IMGT convention, running from the second conserved V-encoded cysteine to the conserved J-encoded phenylalanine. The earlier analysis of a few hundred of the donors excluded any sequence lacking an unambiguous match to a single V gene segment. In an earlier analysis of 450 to 750 of the donors, a V segment was called functional when productive rearrangements were above 56.7%, and segregating when the standard deviation between donors exceeded 5%. To diagnose cytomegalovirus status from the catalog of TCR beta chain sequences, a statistical classification framework was built. In a later analysis, V and J genes were assigned by comparing TCR nucleotide sequences against IMGT/GENE-DB human TR gene sequences. In a later analysis, CDR3 sequences and most-parsimonious VDJ recombination scenarios were assigned using the TCRdist pipeline. A later analysis defined each TCR beta chain by its CDR3 amino acid sequence plus V-gene family, and excluded reads lacking a unique V-gene family. In a later analysis, 500 to 700 highly shared, low-generation-probability nucleotide sequences were removed to address suspected cross-contamination and a sequencing artifact. For each public chain, a later analysis derived a clonal expansion index from normalized ranks of inferred template counts within each repertoire. In a later analysis, generation probabilities were computed with a VDJ recombination model fitted to out-of-frame rearrangements, and the resulting probabilities were checked against IGoR. In a later analysis, TCR-TCR, TCR-HLA and TCR-CMV co-occurrence was scored with hypergeometric tests, and a repertoire-size bias correction was applied to TCR pairs. To estimate false discovery rates, a later analysis permuted the HLA or CMV assignments 20 times. A later analysis grouped co-occurring TCRs with DBSCAN, adding TCRdist sequence similarity when clustering within HLA-allele-positive subsets. Repertoires with fewer than 30,000 or more than 120,000 public chains, plus five repertoires with anomalous nucleotide sharing, were excluded from co-occurrence clustering. The source is immuneACCESS, and TCRdb retained only in-frame sequences with V and J called. Part of the clones is not carried over; for the studies checked, unresolved V genes explain less than half of this, and the remainder is unexplained. Clone size and the V and J calls come from that table; the DNA yielded D and trimming. The sample table lists about 120,000 clones, 66% of them with a count of one. Over 1.5% of the sample is taken by the ten largest.

The cohort consisted of 600 or so healthy bone marrow donors. All cohort members were sampled while nominally healthy, although unrecorded immune exposures were likely present. The donor tested CMV seronegative, placing the donor among the 350 to 400 seronegative members of the cohort. A peripheral blood sample was collected from each donor, and TCR beta sequencing was performed on peripheral blood mononuclear cells. Genomic DNA was extracted from the blood cell samples with the Qiagen DNeasy Blood Extraction Kit. Broad study findings and their caveats: In both the original and validation cohorts, the classifier was reported to diagnose cytomegalovirus status with high specificity and sensitivity. Three of the identified cytomegalovirus-associated TCR beta chains were confirmed in vitro to be specific for cytomegalovirus antigens. Compared with the roughly 670-donor mean, donors in an Asian-associated ancestry cluster had fewer N-insertions in productive TCRs, according to a later genetic analysis. The earlier analysis of around 600 of the donors excluded seventeen rarely observed V segments, including chromosome 9 orphons, because counts were too low. Immune exposure information for the cohort was limited to CMV serostatus. In a later analysis, 16,951 TCR beta sequences were associated with specific HLA alleles at a false discovery rate of 0.05. In a later analysis, most CMV-associated TCR beta chains were found to appear HLA-restricted, with HLA associations seemingly driven largely by CMV exposure. A further reported finding was that TCR beta sequences accurately predicted the HLA-A and HLA-B alleles for most subjects in the first cohort. In this cohort, only TCR beta chains were sequenced, and detectable features were limited by the absence of alpha or paired-chain data. The study listed around 160 TCR beta chains as associated with cytomegalovirus. Assigning TCR associations to individual alleles was difficult when HLA alleles, especially DR and DQ, strongly co-occurred. A later analysis reported that several top co-occurrence clusters appeared linked to parvovirus B19, influenza, CMV and Epstein-Barr virus. Some IMGT-functional V segments, including TRBV6-2 and TRBV6-3, could not be distinguished by the 87-base-pair reads and were therefore excluded. In a later genetic analysis, a missense DCLRE1C variant was associated with V-gene and J-gene trimming of TCR beta chains, and the association was replicated in an independent cohort. In an earlier analysis of some 550 of the donors, most TCR beta V segments were observed in productive rearrangements about 87% or about 30% of the time, broadly matching IMGT annotations. A cluster of highly shared sequence variants was judged likely to be a technical artifact of the sequencing pipeline. The authors suggested that the approach could potentially be extended to other disease states and immunological phenotypes. Roughly uniform sequencing depth across donors was assumed in presence/absence analyses, although this assumption may not hold. Linkage disequilibrium might explain the correlated functional status among segregating V segments, but an unknown experimental factor could not be excluded. Because HLA typing was unavailable for some donors at each locus, only the typed subset was used in association tests. In a later analysis, HLA-associated TCR beta chains showed more clonal expansion and lower generation probabilities than non-associated chains that were equally common. Across donors, most TCR sequences were observed very rarely, whereas some public TCRs were present in many individuals. A later analysis found that TCR association rates varied across HLA loci, with DRB1 alleles showing the most associated TCRs and HLA-C alleles the fewest.

As regards this clone: Its antigen is unknown. Per-nucleotide qualities are absent, and no much larger clonotype sits a single base away.

Sequenced sample: PBMCs. The rearrangement joined TRBV28 to TRBJ1-2; 8 bases in the middle match TRBD1. This receptor was taken from a man younger than 30 in good health and CMV-seronegative. The CDR3 in this case is CASSLLAGGTYGYTF. The bases are TGTGCCAGCAGTTTACTGGCAGGGGGCACCTATGGCTACACCTTC.